A single sample is the source of the 32 T cell receptor beta chains below, sequenced in a study of graft-versus-host responses after intestinal transplantation. The assay was immunoSEQ multiplex PCR, and TCRdb's table has in-frame clones only and misses some. The table records more than 45,000 clones, around 91% of them present only once. The sequences come from PBMCs, collected around 120 days after intestinal transplantation. These receptors were collected from a human patient who received an intestinal transplant, so some T cells may come from the graft donor.

J is TRBJ2-2 and V is TRBV2, with D maybe TRBD1 (5 bases). Per the germline V gene, CDR1 is SNHLY and CDR2 is FYNNEI. The CDR3 is 14 residues long. The V gene lost 10 bases and the J gene lost 2 bases, with 14 bases spanning the gap. The CDR3 spells CAIDSRSNTGELFF. The CDR3, as DNA: TGTGCCATCGACAGCCGTAGTAACACCGGGGAGCTGTTTTTT.

This clone was seen once. The chain has TRBV28 and TRBJ2-7; D call uncertain. The germline V and J ends were trimmed by 5 bases and 0 bases, with 5 bases remaining between them. The CDR3 consists of 12 residues. Per the germline V gene, CDR1 is MDHEN and CDR2 is SYDVKM. CDR3 residues: CASSQYSYEQYF. The CDR3 DNA reads TGTGCCAGCAGTCAGTACTCCTACGAGCAGTACTTC. The whole variable domain, remainder taken from reference TRBV28 and TRBJ2-7, is DVKVTQSSRYLVKRTGEKVFLECVQDMDHENMFWYRQDPGLGLRLIYFSYDVKMKEKGDIPEGYSVSREKKERFSLILESASTNQTSMYLCASSQYSYEQYFGPGTRLTVT.

The chain recombines TRBV5-1 with TRBJ1-5; 10 positions agree with TRBD1. The CDR3 is 13 amino acids. With V trimmed by 0 bases and J by 9 bases, 0 bases remained unmatched. CDR1 is SGHRS, CDR2 YFSETQ, per germline. CDR3 nucleotides: TGCGCCAGCAGCTTGGGGACAGGGGGGCCCCAGCATTTT. Its translation: CASSLGTGGPQHF.

The J gene is TRBJ1-2, the V gene TRBV25-1; the D is unclear. V was shortened by 7 bases and J by 0 bases, with 9 bases between the two germline ends. Germline CDR1 is MGHDK and CDR2 is SYGVNS. The CDR3 has 13 amino acids. For the CDR3, the DNA is TGTGCCAGCACCGACTCAGCTAACTATGGCTACACCTTC. This encodes CASTDSANYGYTF.

This chain links TRBV5-5 with TRBJ2-7; 8 nucleotides agree with TRBD2. This CDR3 comprises 16 residues. Germline lookup yields CDR1 SGHKS and CDR2 YYEKEE (reference sequence). The V segment lost 0 bases and the J segment 2 bases; nucleotides outside the gene matches: 7. DNA of the CDR3: TGTGCCAGCAGCTTGGGGGTCGCGGGGGGCCCCTACGAGCAGTACTTC. It codes for CASSLGVAGGPYEQYF.

The rearrangement uses TRBV2 and TRBJ1-5; the D is unclear. The V end lost 4 bases, the J end lost 5 bases, and 9 bases lay between the germline ends. Germline loops: CDR1 SNHLY, CDR2 FYNNEI. CDR3 size: 13 residues. The DNA of the CDR3 is TGTGCCAGCAGTGCGAGGGAGGATCAGCCCCAGCATTTT. This sequence encodes CASSAREDQPQHF.

V usage is TRBV5-5 and J usage is TRBJ2-7; D possibly corresponds to TRBD1 (5 bases). The V end lost 0 bases, the J end lost 3 bases, and 10 bases lay between the germline ends. Germline CDR1 reads SGHKS; CDR2 reads YYEKEE (reference sequence). The CDR3 is 14 amino acids. The CDR3 DNA sequence: TGTGCCAGCAGCTTGGTGGCAGGGCACTACGAGCAGTACTTC. Protein: CASSLVAGHYEQYF.

The chain uses TRBV19 and TRBJ1-2; TRBD1 agrees at 9 bases. This CDR3 is built from 14 residues. The J segment lost 4 bases and the V segment lost 6 bases, leaving 6 bases of the junction unmatched. The germline V gene encodes CDR1 LNHDA and CDR2 SQIVND (reference sequence). In nucleotides, the CDR3 is TGTGCCAGTAGGCCGGGACAGGGACCCTATGGCTACACCTTC. It specifies CASRPGQGPYGYTF.

The rearrangement links TRBV15 to TRBJ1-5, with no clear D. V was pared by 6 bases and J by 5 bases, with 14 bases between. Germline values: CDR1 LNHNV, CDR2 YYDKDF (reference sequence). CDR3 length: 14 amino acids. CDR3: CATRTSLADQPQHF. CDR3 DNA: TGTGCCACCAGGACAAGCCTAGCGGATCAGCCCCAGCATTTT.

The J gene is TRBJ1-2, the V gene TRBV10-3; 7 bases fit TRBD1. The CDR3 spans 13 residues. Germline trimming cut 4 bases from V and 6 bases from J; bases unmatched to any gene: 5. Germline assignment: CDR1 ENHRY and CDR2 SYGVKD. Written as DNA, the CDR3 is TGTGCCATCAGTGGGGAGAGGGGGCATGGCTACACCTTC. It yields the protein CAISGERGHGYTF.

The chain links TRBV19 to TRBJ1-2, with D hard to call. The CDR3 loop spans 13 amino acids. CDR1 is LNHDA, CDR2 SQIVND, per germline (reference sequence). Between the trimmed V and J ends, which lost 5 bases and 4 bases, there was a span of 11 bases. CDR3 nucleotide sequence: TGTGCCAGTAGTCCTCGAGGTGGCTATGGCTACACCTTC. Translating gives CASSPRGGYGYTF.

This clone was recorded once. The chain couples TRBV7-6 to TRBJ1-6; D call uncertain. Per germline, CDR1 SGHVS and CDR2 FNYEAQ. This CDR3 region has 15 residues. Trimming took 5 bases from V and 2 from J, leaving 10 bases between them. The CDR3 sequence is CASSPGAAYNSPLHF. The CDR3 DNA sequence: TGTGCCAGCAGCCCGGGAGCCGCCTATAATTCACCCCTCCACTTT.

This clone appeared a single time. This sequence joins TRBV28 and TRBJ2-2; no definite D call. Germline V gene sequence: CDR1 MDHEN, CDR2 SYDVKM. Trimming shortened V by 6 bases and J by 3 bases, and 11 bases separated the two germline ends. This CDR3 is 14 amino acids long. This CDR3 is CASSLYPDTGELFF. As DNA, the CDR3 is TGTGCCAGCAGCTTGTACCCGGACACCGGGGAGCTGTTTTTT. The full variable domain, with the rest looked up from reference TRBV28 and TRBJ2-2, is DVKVTQSSRYLVKRTGEKVFLECVQDMDHENMFWYRQDPGLGLRLIYFSYDVKMKEKGDIPEGYSVSREKKERFSLILESASTNQTSMYLCASSLYPDTGELFFGEGSRLTVL.

The chain links TRBV13 to TRBJ2-7, with D perhaps assigned TRBD1 or TRBD2 (5 bases each). CDR1 is PRHDT and CDR2 is FYEKMQ in the germline V gene (reference sequence). The CDR3 sequence is 14 residues long. V shed 5 bases and J shed 2 bases, with 13 bases lying between them. CDR3 protein: CASSQRDGPYEQYF. The CDR3 nucleotides read TGTGCCAGCAGCCAGAGGGACGGTCCCTACGAGCAGTACTTC.

The V and J genes are TRBV6-1 and TRBJ1-5, with D possibly TRBD1 on 6 matching bases. Trimming stripped 6 bases from V and 1 base from J, with 13 bases between. Germline assignment: CDR1 MNHNS and CDR2 SASEGT. This CDR3 has 15 amino acids. DNA for the CDR3: TGTGCCAGCAGAGAACAGGGAGGGAGCAATCAGCCCCAGCATTTT. Protein product: CASREQGGSNQPQHF.

This chain joins TRBV4-1 and TRBJ2-1; D is ambiguous. The V end was cut by 4 bases, the J end by 12 bases, with 19 bases between. The CDR3 runs to 14 residues. CDR1 and CDR2 (germline): MGHRA, YSYEKL. The CDR3 DNA is TGCGCCAGCAGCCCCCTTCCAGTTGGAATGATGCAGTTCTTC. This sequence encodes CASSPLPVGMMQFF.

This chain links TRBV5-4 with TRBJ1-5, with D unclear. The CDR3 length is 13 residues. Germline V gives CDR1 SGHNT, CDR2 YYREEE (reference sequence). V shed 2 bases and J shed 6 bases, with 9 bases lying between them. The CDR3 nucleotides read TGTGCCAGCAGCTTTGATCGGGGTCAGCCCCAGCATTTT. This gives the protein CASSFDRGQPQHF.

The chain recombines TRBV28 with TRBJ1-1; D not certain. Germline-derived CDR1 and CDR2 are MDHEN and SYDVKM. V lost 4 bases and J lost 3, with 12 bases in between. The CDR3 consists of 14 residues. This chain's CDR3 is CASSSLAGDTEAFF. The CDR3, as DNA: TGTGCCAGCAGTTCTTTGGCTGGAGACACTGAAGCTTTCTTT. Variable domain in full (rest from reference TRBV28 and TRBJ1-1): DVKVTQSSRYLVKRTGEKVFLECVQDMDHENMFWYRQDPGLGLRLIYFSYDVKMKEKGDIPEGYSVSREKKERFSLILESASTNQTSMYLCASSSLAGDTEAFFGQGTRLTVV.

The chain couples TRBV27 to TRBJ2-7; no reliable D call. This CDR3 is 17 amino acids long. From germline, CDR1 is MNHEY and CDR2 SMNVEV (reference sequence). V was clipped by 2 bases and J by 4 bases, with 21 bases between them. The CDR3 sequence: CASSLIPGRHGWYEQYF. For the CDR3, the DNA is TGTGCCAGCAGTTTAATCCCCGGCCGGCACGGATGGTACGAGCAGTACTTC.

The chain recombines TRBV11-1 with TRBJ2-7; possible D gene TRBD2, 5 bases. Germline-derived CDR1 and CDR2 are SGHAT and FQDESV (reference sequence). Trimming removed 2 bases from V and 3 bases from J, with 8 bases in between. This CDR3 is built from 13 residues. DNA for the CDR3: TGTGCCAGCAGCTTACGACTACTCTACGAGCAGTACTTC. Its protein is CASSLRLLYEQYF.

The rearrangement joins TRBV28 to TRBJ1-3; D might be TRBD1 (5 bases). The CDR3 is 14 residues long. The ends were cut back, 3 bases at V and 0 bases at J, with 6 bases in the middle. Germline V gene sequence: CDR1 MDHEN, CDR2 SYDVKM. CDR3 bases: TGTGCCAGCAGTTTGACAGCCTCTGGAAACACCATATATTTT. Translated, it gives CASSLTASGNTIYF.

This sequence joins TRBV9 and TRBJ2-5, with 13 bases identical to TRBD2. CDR3 length: 15 amino acids. Germline values: CDR1 SGDLS, CDR2 YYNGEE. The ends lost 3 bases at V and 5 bases at J; junction bases unmatched: 4. CDR3 amino acids: CASSGTSGRGETQYF. CDR3 nucleotide sequence: TGTGCCAGCAGCGGTACTAGCGGGAGGGGGGAGACCCAGTACTTC.

The chain recombines TRBV19 with TRBJ2-7; D remains unclear. V was pared by 5 bases and J by 5 bases, with 13 bases between. This CDR3 is built from 13 residues. Per the germline V gene, CDR1 is LNHDA and CDR2 is SQIVND (reference sequence). CDR3 sequence reads: CASSVSNWDEQYF. DNA for the CDR3: TGTGCCAGTAGTGTCTCTAACTGGGACGAGCAGTACTTC.

The chain recombines TRBV9 with TRBJ2-5; 14 bases align to TRBD2. V lost 0 bases, J lost 2 bases, and 6 bases stayed unmatched. Germline-derived CDR1 and CDR2 are SGDLS and YYNGEE. The CDR3 covers 18 residues. In DNA, the CDR3 is TGTGCCAGCAGCGTAGGACTAGCGGGGGGGCTCGGGCAAGAGACCCAGTACTTC. It is translated as CASSVGLAGGLGQETQYF.

The chain has TRBV19 and TRBJ1-5; the D gene is possibly TRBD1 (6 bases). The V end was cut by 1 base, the J end by 4 bases, with 8 bases between. Germline CDR1 LNHDA, CDR2 SQIVND (reference sequence). The CDR3 runs to 14 residues. The CDR3 DNA sequence: TGTGCCAGTAGTATAGTCAGGGGTAATCAGCCCCAGCATTTT. This sequence encodes CASSIVRGNQPQHF. The full variable domain, rest sourced from reference TRBV19 and TRBJ1-5, is DGGITQSPKYLFRKEGQNVTLSCEQNLNHDAMYWYRQDPGQGLRLIYYSQIVNDFQKGDIAEGYSVSREKKESFPLTVTSAQKNPTAFYLCASSIVRGNQPQHFGDGTRLSIL.

This sequence joins TRBV4-1 and TRBJ1-3; no clear D gene. Germline CDR1 reads MGHRA; CDR2 reads YSYEKL. The V end lost 0 bases, the J end lost 2 bases, and 8 bases lay between the germline ends. The CDR3 extends over 15 amino acids. For the CDR3, the DNA is TGCGCCAGCAGCCAAGATCCAGGAACTGGAAACACCATATATTTT. Protein: CASSQDPGTGNTIYF.

The J gene is TRBJ1-5, the V gene TRBV6-5; TRBD1 agrees at 9 bases. V trimming: 4 bases; J trimming: 7 bases; junction bases outside the gene matches: 8. The length of the CDR3 is 15 residues. Germline CDR1 reads MNHEY; CDR2 reads SVGAGI. The CDR3, as DNA: TGTGCCAGCAGTTCGGGACAGGGAGGGAGACAGCCCCAGCATTTT. Translated, it gives CASSSGQGGRQPQHF.

This clone was counted a few times. The chain links TRBV6-1 to TRBJ2-5; possibly TRBD1 or TRBD2 for D (5 bases each). CDR1 is MNHNS, CDR2 SASEGT, per germline. The V end lost 9 bases, the J end lost 0 bases, and 17 bases lay between the germline ends. This CDR3 is built from 15 residues. For the CDR3, the DNA is TGTGCCAGTAATAGGGGACCCCCGTACCAAGAGACCCAGTACTTC. Protein sequence: CASNRGPPYQETQYF.

The chain joins TRBV19 to TRBJ2-2; D gene uncertain. This CDR3 has 12 residues. Germline CDR1 and CDR2: LNHDA and SQIVND (reference sequence). The V and J ends lost 1 base and 8 bases respectively, with 5 bases between them. The CDR3 DNA is TGTGCCAGTAGTATAGGGCCGGGGGAGCTGTTTTTT. It yields the protein CASSIGPGELFF.

The V call is TRBV29-1, the J call TRBJ2-1; the D gene is possibly TRBD1 (5 bases). Per the germline V gene, CDR1 is SQVTM and CDR2 is ANQGSEA. The CDR3 contains 15 residues. Trimming took off 4 bases at V and 8 bases at J, with 21 bases between the two ends. The chain's CDR3 is CSVAGQTYAPDEQFF. Written as DNA, the CDR3 is TGCAGCGTTGCAGGACAAACTTACGCGCCGGATGAGCAGTTCTTC.

The chain uses TRBV6-5 and TRBJ1-2, with 8 positions matching TRBD1. The CDR3 has 14 residues. CDR1 is MNHEY, CDR2 SVGAGI, per germline. V lost 2 bases to trimming and J lost 7 bases; unmatched junction nucleotides: 6. This chain's CDR3 is CASSYQGARSGYTF. The CDR3 coding sequence is TGTGCCAGCAGTTACCAGGGGGCGCGATCTGGCTACACCTTC.

This rearrangement joins TRBV6-5 to TRBJ1-5, with D tentatively TRBD1 (5 bases). V lost 5 bases and J 0 bases, leaving 11 bases between the germline ends. Per the germline V gene, CDR1 is MNHEY and CDR2 is SVGAGI. The CDR3 has 15 residues. CDR3 loop: CASSPQEYSNQPQHF. The CDR3 region has the DNA TGTGCCAGCAGTCCACAGGAATATAGCAATCAGCCCCAGCATTTT.